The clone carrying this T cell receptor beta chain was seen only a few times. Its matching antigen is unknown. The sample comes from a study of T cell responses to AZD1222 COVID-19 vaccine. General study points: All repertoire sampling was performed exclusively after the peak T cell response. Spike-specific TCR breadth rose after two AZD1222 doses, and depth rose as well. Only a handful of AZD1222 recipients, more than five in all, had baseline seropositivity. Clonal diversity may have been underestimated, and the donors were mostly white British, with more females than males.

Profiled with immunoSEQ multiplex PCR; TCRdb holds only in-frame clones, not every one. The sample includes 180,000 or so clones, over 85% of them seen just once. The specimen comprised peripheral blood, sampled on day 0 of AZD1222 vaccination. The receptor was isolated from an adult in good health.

In DNA form, the CDR3 reads TGTGCCTGGAGTCTAGGTTATACGAACACTGAAGCTTTCTTT. Its translation: CAWSLGYTNTEAFF. The chain uses TRBV30 and TRBJ1-1; the D is unclear. V lost 2 bases, J lost 1 base, and 11 bases lay in between. This CDR3 is built from 14 residues. CDR1 GTSNPN and CDR2 SVGIG come from the germline V gene (reference sequence).